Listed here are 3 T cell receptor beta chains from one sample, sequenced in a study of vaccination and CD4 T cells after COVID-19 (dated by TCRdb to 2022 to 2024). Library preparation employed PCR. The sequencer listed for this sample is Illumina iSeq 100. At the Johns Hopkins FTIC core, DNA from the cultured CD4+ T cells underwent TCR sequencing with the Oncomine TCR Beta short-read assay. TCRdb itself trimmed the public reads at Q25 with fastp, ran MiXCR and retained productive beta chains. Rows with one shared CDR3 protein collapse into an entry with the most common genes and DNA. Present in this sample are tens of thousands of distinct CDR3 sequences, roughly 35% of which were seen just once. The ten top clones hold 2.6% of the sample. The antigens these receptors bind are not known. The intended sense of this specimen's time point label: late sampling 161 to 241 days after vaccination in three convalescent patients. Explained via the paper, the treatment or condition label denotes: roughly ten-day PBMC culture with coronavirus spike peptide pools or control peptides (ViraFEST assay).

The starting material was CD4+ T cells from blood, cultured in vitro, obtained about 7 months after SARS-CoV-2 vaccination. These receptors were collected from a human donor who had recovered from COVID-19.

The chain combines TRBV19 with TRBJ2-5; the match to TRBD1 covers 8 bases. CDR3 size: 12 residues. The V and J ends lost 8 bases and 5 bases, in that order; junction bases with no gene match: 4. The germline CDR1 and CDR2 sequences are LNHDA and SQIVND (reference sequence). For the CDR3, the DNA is TGTGCCAGTGGACAGGGAAGGGAGACCCAGTACTTC. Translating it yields CASGQGRETQYF.

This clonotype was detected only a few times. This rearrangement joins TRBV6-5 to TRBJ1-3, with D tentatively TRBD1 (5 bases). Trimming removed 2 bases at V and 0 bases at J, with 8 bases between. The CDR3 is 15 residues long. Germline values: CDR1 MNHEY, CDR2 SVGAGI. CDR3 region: CASSYQGGSGNTIYF. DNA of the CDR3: TGTGCCAGCAGTTACCAGGGAGGCTCTGGAAACACCATATATTTT.

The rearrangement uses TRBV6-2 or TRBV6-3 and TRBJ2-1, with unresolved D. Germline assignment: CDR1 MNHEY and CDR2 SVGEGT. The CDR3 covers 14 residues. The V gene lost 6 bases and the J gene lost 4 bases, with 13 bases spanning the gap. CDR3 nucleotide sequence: TGTGCCAGCAGAACTCCGGACCAATACAATGAGCAGTTCTTC. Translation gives CASRTPDQYNEQFF.